A single sample is the source of the 31 T cell receptor beta chains below, sequenced in a study of blood T cell repertoires in COVID-19. Only in-frame clones appear in the TCRdb table, and some are missing; sequencing was by immunoSEQ multiplex PCR. Found here are 250,000 to 300,000 clones, 70% to 90% of them singletons; the top ten hold roughly 2%. The sequencing input was PBMCs or T cells enriched from blood (not recorded which). The receptor set was obtained from a woman aged 55-69 years in a cohort exposed to, infected with or recovered from COVID-19 (not recorded which).

The chain uses TRBV3-1 (or the pseudogene TRBV3-2) and TRBJ2-1; maybe TRBD2 (7 bases). This CDR3 contains 17 residues. Germline lookup yields CDR1 LGHDT and CDR2 YNNKEL (reference sequence). Deletions cut 0 bases from V and 8 bases from J, with 20 bases between. For the CDR3, the DNA is TGTGCCAGCAGCCAAGAAAAGGGGGGGGAGCCCAGAGATGAGCAGTTCTTC. As protein: CASSQEKGGEPRDEQFF.

A single count supports this clone. V and J are TRBV13 and TRBJ1-1; D possibly corresponds to TRBD1 (5 bases). This CDR3 spans 13 amino acids. Trimming removed 5 bases from V and 1 base from J, with 8 bases in between. Germline V gene data show CDR1 as PRHDT and CDR2 as FYEKMQ (reference sequence). CDR3: CASSKQANTEAFF. Written as DNA, the CDR3 is TGTGCCAGCAGCAAACAGGCGAACACTGAAGCTTTCTTT. Together with reference TRBV13 and TRBJ1-1, the CDR3 gives the full variable domain: AAGVIQSPRHLIKEKRETATLKCYPIPRHDTVYWYQQGPGQDPQFLISFYEKMQSDKGSIPDRFSAQQFSDYHSELNMSSLELGDSALYFCASSKQANTEAFFGQGTRLTVV.

The genes are TRBV27 and TRBJ2-7; no clear D gene. The V gene's germline CDR1 is MNHEY and CDR2 SMNVEV (reference sequence). This CDR3 has 12 amino acids. V was cut by 4 bases and J by 0 bases, with 4 bases left in between. CDR3 sequence reads: CASSSLSYEQYF. CDR3 coding DNA: TGTGCCAGCAGTTCCCTCTCCTACGAGCAGTACTTC.

The chain combines TRBV7-9 with TRBJ2-7, with 7 bases that match TRBD1. Trimming removed 5 bases from V and 0 bases from J; junction bases left unmatched: 4. CDR3 size: 14 residues. CDR1 SEHNR and CDR2 FQNEAQ come from the germline V gene (reference sequence). This chain's CDR3 is CASSPDRLSYEQYF. For the CDR3, the DNA is TGTGCCAGCAGCCCGGACAGGCTCTCCTACGAGCAGTACTTC.

The J gene is TRBJ2-1, the V gene TRBV5-4; D perhaps matches TRBD1 (6 bases). This CDR3 contains 12 residues. V was pared by 1 base and J by 8 bases, with 7 bases between. Germline V gene data show CDR1 as SGHNT and CDR2 as YYREEE (reference sequence). The CDR3 loop is CASSLTGYEQFF. The CDR3 bases are TGTGCCAGCAGCTTGACAGGGTATGAGCAGTTCTTC.

The CDR3 DNA sequence: TGTGCCAGCAGCGTTTCAGGAGGGGAGCAGTACTTC. This gives the protein CASSVSGGEQYF. V gene TRBV9 combines with J gene TRBJ2-7; tentative D call: TRBD2 (6 bases). The germline V gene encodes CDR1 SGDLS and CDR2 YYNGEE. The CDR3 totals 12 residues. Trimming pared 2 bases from V and 7 bases from J, leaving 10 bases between.

The CDR3 DNA reads as TGTGCCAGCAGACTCAGGGGGCGAGAGACCCAGTACTTC. This sequence encodes CASRLRGRETQYF. J is TRBJ2-5 and V is TRBV6-6; the match to TRBD1 covers 8 bases. V was pared by 6 bases and J by 4 bases, with 4 bases of the junction left unmatched. Germline CDR1 and CDR2: MNHNY and SVGAGI (reference sequence). CDR3 size: 13 residues.

The V gene is TRBV9, the J gene TRBJ2-1; D ambiguous. Trimming removed 4 bases at V and 6 bases at J, with 8 bases between. This CDR3 region has 12 residues. Per the germline V gene, CDR1 is SGDLS and CDR2 is YYNGEE. The CDR3 reads CASSPLGNEQFF. In DNA form, the CDR3 reads TGTGCCAGCAGCCCCCTCGGCAATGAGCAGTTCTTC. The full variable domain, in which reference TRBV9 and TRBJ2-1 provide the parts outside the CDR3, is DSGVTQTPKHLITATGQRVTLRCSPRSGDLSVYWYQQSLDQGLQFLIQYYNGEERAKGNILERFSAQQFPDLHSELNLSSLELGDSALYFCASSPLGNEQFFGPGTRLTVL.

The chain uses TRBV11-3 and TRBJ2-2, with TRBD1 matching 7 bases. Germline CDR1 is SGHNT and CDR2 is YENEEA. This CDR3 has 14 amino acids. V shed 5 bases, J shed 5 bases, and the junction held 5 bases outside the gene matches. The CDR3 sequence is CASSRGQPTGELFF. The CDR3 bases are TGTGCCAGCAGCCGGGGACAGCCTACCGGGGAGCTGTTTTTT.

The gene calls are TRBV5-1 and TRBJ2-1; 11 bases align to TRBD1. J lost 4 bases, V lost 3 bases, and 3 bases had no gene match. CDR1 and CDR2 from the germline V gene are SGHRS and YFSETQ. This CDR3 comprises 15 residues. The CDR3 here is CASSWTGGGYNEQFF. The CDR3 DNA reads TGCGCCAGCAGCTGGACAGGGGGCGGTTACAATGAGCAGTTCTTC. Variable domain in full (rest from reference TRBV5-1 and TRBJ2-1): KAGVTQTPRYLIKTRGQQVTLSCSPISGHRSVSWYQQTPGQGLQFLFEYFSETQRNKGNFPGRFSGRQFSNSRSEMNVSTLELGDSALYLCASSWTGGGYNEQFFGPGTRLTVL.

The chain joins TRBV9 to TRBJ1-2; the D gene is possibly TRBD1 (6 bases). This CDR3 region has 13 residues. V gave up 0 bases and J gave up 8 bases, with 11 bases separating them. Germline V lookup: CDR1 SGDLS, CDR2 YYNGEE. As DNA, the CDR3 is TGTGCCAGCAGCGTAGGTGACAGGAGGGGCTACACCTTC. Amino acids: CASSVGDRRGYTF.

Turning to this clone: Relative to the germline gene, one junction end is altered; a read error may explain this. The genes are TRBV9 and TRBJ2-1, with a tentative D call TRBD2 (6 bases). The CDR3 covers 12 residues. Germline CDR1 is SGDLS and CDR2 is YYNGEE. The CDR3 region has the DNA TGTGCCAGCAGCCCGGACTACCATGAGCAGTTCTTC. Amino acid sequence: CASSPDYHEQFF.

This CDR3 is CASSTGTGGITGELFF. CDR3 bases: TGTGCCAGCAGCACAGGGACAGGGGGGATCACCGGGGAGCTGTTTTTT. The V and J genes are TRBV7-3 and TRBJ2-2; 11 nucleotides agree with TRBD1. The CDR3 spans 16 residues. Germline trimming cut 5 bases from V and 4 bases from J; bases unmatched to any gene: 6. Germline V lookup: CDR1 SGHTA, CDR2 FQGTGA.

The chain has TRBV13 and TRBJ2-3; D is ambiguous. The V gene lost 0 bases and the J gene lost 0 bases, with 10 bases spanning the gap. Germline V gives CDR1 PRHDT, CDR2 FYEKMQ (reference sequence). The CDR3 is 16 amino acids. Here the CDR3 reads CASSLGRFSSTDTQYF. The CDR3 DNA reads TGTGCCAGCAGCTTAGGTCGGTTCTCTAGCACAGATACGCAGTATTTT. The variable domain in full, completed from reference TRBV13 and TRBJ2-3, reads AAGVIQSPRHLIKEKRETATLKCYPIPRHDTVYWYQQGPGQDPQFLISFYEKMQSDKGSIPDRFSAQQFSDYHSELNMSSLELGDSALYFCASSLGRFSSTDTQYFGPGTRLTVL.

The chain links TRBV28 to TRBJ1-2; D perhaps matches TRBD1 (6 bases). The germline CDR1 and CDR2 sequences are MDHEN and SYDVKM. V was pared by 4 bases and J by 2 bases, with 14 bases between. The CDR3 extends over 15 amino acids. CDR3 nucleotides: TGTGCCAGCAGTTCCCTCCGTCAGGGGAACTATGGCTACACCTTC. Its translation is CASSSLRQGNYGYTF.

This chain links TRBV5-1 with TRBJ2-7, with 13 bases aligning to TRBD2. This CDR3 contains 17 residues. Germline trimming cut 3 bases from V and 4 bases from J; bases unmatched to any gene: 10. In germline, CDR1 is SGHRS, CDR2 YFSETQ. The CDR3 DNA reads TGCGCCAGCAGCTCCCGCTCCGGGACTAGCGGGATTTACGAGCAGTACTTC. Amino acids: CASSSRSGTSGIYEQYF.

This chain links TRBV10-1 with TRBJ1-5, with TRBD1 matching over 9 bases. Germline values: CDR1 WNHNN, CDR2 SYGVQD (reference sequence). The CDR3 has 18 amino acids. V lost 2 bases and J lost 4; bases outside the gene matches: 12. CDR3 sequence reads: CASSEEWVQGASNQPQHF. CDR3 DNA: TGCGCCAGCAGTGAGGAATGGGTACAGGGGGCGAGTAATCAGCCCCAGCATTTT.

The gene calls are TRBV7-9 and TRBJ1-1; D remains ambiguous. V gave up 4 bases and J gave up 8 bases, with 11 bases separating them. CDR1 and CDR2 from the germline V gene are SEHNR and FQNEAQ (reference sequence). The CDR3 totals 12 residues. The CDR3 spells CASSYRTREAFF. For the CDR3, the DNA is TGTGCCAGCAGCTATCGGACTAGAGAAGCTTTCTTT.

J is TRBJ2-2 and V is TRBV19; 7 nucleotides agree with TRBD2. This CDR3 is built from 15 residues. CDR1 is LNHDA and CDR2 is SQIVND in the germline V gene (reference sequence). V was pared by 10 bases and J by 5 bases, with 13 bases of the junction left unmatched. The DNA of the CDR3 is TGTGCCACCACCGGCCGGGACTATAGGACCGGGGAGCTGTTTTTT. It yields the protein CATTGRDYRTGELFF.

The CDR3 sequence: CASSIRDSSYEQYF. For the CDR3, the DNA is TGTGCCAGCAGCATTCGGGACTCCTCCTACGAGCAGTACTTC. The chain links TRBV4-2 to TRBJ2-7, with D perhaps TRBD2 (6 bases). Germline CDR1 LGHNA, CDR2 YNFKEQ. V lost 5 bases, J lost 0 bases, and 11 bases lay in between. The CDR3 runs 14 residues.

This clone was counted once. The chain has TRBV28 and TRBJ2-5; possibly TRBD2 for D (5 bases). From germline, CDR1 is MDHEN and CDR2 SYDVKM. CDR3 length: 15 residues. V lost 10 bases and J 1 base, leaving 19 bases between the germline ends. Here the CDR3 DNA reads TGTGCCACCTACGATCGGGGTAAGGTCCAAGAGACCCAGTACTTC. This sequence encodes CATYDRGKVQETQYF. The whole variable domain, filled in from reference TRBV28 and TRBJ2-5, reads DVKVTQSSRYLVKRTGEKVFLECVQDMDHENMFWYRQDPGLGLRLIYFSYDVKMKEKGDIPEGYSVSREKKERFSLILESASTNQTSMYLCATYDRGKVQETQYFGPGTRLLVL.

This clone came up a few times. The V gene is TRBV27, the J gene TRBJ1-5; 8 nucleotides agree with TRBD1. V lost 2 bases to trimming and J lost 6 bases; unmatched junction nucleotides: 9. CDR3 length equals 16 residues. Germline CDR1 MNHEY, CDR2 SMNVEV (reference sequence). The CDR3 DNA is TGTGCCAGCAGTTTAAACCCGGCAGGGGGCTCTCAGCCCCAGCATTTT. Residues: CASSLNPAGGSQPQHF.

This chain links TRBV28 with TRBJ1-4; 7 positions match TRBD1. Germline-derived CDR1 and CDR2 are MDHEN and SYDVKM. Trimming cost V 5 bases and J 7 bases; bases outside gene matches: 7. CDR3 length equals 14 residues. The CDR3: CASSLPGGLEKLFF. Written as DNA, the CDR3 is TGTGCCAGCAGTCTCCCAGGGGGGCTTGAAAAACTGTTTTTT.

The chain carries TRBV27 and TRBJ2-7; D is unresolved. The V gene's germline CDR1 is MNHEY and CDR2 SMNVEV (reference sequence). This CDR3 is built from 15 residues. V was pared by 0 bases and J by 4 bases, with 13 bases between. The CDR3 nucleotides are TGTGCCAGCAGTTTATCCCCAGGTCCTATATACGAGCAGTACTTC. This gives the protein CASSLSPGPIYEQYF.

This clone was found once. The chain recombines TRBV6-2 or TRBV6-3 with TRBJ2-7, with 12 bases identical to TRBD2. The CDR3 spans 15 residues. CDR1 is MNHEY and CDR2 is SVGEGT in the germline V gene. V lost 5 bases, J lost 2 bases, and 4 bases stayed unmatched. CDR3 residues: CASSLLAGGAYEQYF. The CDR3 DNA reads TGTGCCAGCAGTCTCCTAGCGGGAGGGGCCTACGAGCAGTACTTC.

The chain is built from TRBV6-5 and TRBJ2-7; tentatively, D is TRBD2 (6 bases). The ends were cut back, 5 bases at V and 3 bases at J, with 11 bases in the middle. CDR3 length equals 13 residues. In germline, CDR1 is MNHEY, CDR2 SVGAGI. The CDR3 spells CASSRTNYYEQYF. The CDR3 DNA follows: TGTGCCAGCAGTCGGACTAACTACTACGAGCAGTACTTC.

The CDR3 DNA sequence: TGTGCCAGCAGCCCGAGGGACAGGGGCTACGAGCAGTACTTC. Translating it yields CASSPRDRGYEQYF. The chain links TRBV5-6 to TRBJ2-7; 10 bases align to TRBD1. The CDR3 is 14 residues long. With 4 bases clipped from V and 3 bases from J, the junction kept 4 bases outside the gene matches. CDR1 and CDR2 from the germline V gene are SGHDT and YYEEEE.

As concerns this clone: One end of the junction is discordant with germline, which a read error may explain. The chain couples TRBV9 to TRBJ1-2; no firm D call. Germline-derived CDR1 and CDR2 are SGDLS and YYNGEE. The CDR3 runs 11 residues. The CDR3 here is CASSVDYDYTF. The CDR3 region has the DNA TGTGCCAGCAGCGTCGACTATGACTACACCTTC.

The chain recombines TRBV7-9 with TRBJ2-5, with a weak D call TRBD1 (7 bases). The germline V gene has CDR1 SEHNR and CDR2 FQNEAQ (reference sequence). The CDR3 extends over 16 amino acids. V lost 1 base, J lost 3 bases, and 15 bases lay in between. CDR3: CASSLGQGGPKETQYF. The CDR3 DNA reads as TGTGCCAGCAGCTTAGGACAGGGAGGACCTAAAGAGACCCAGTACTTC.

This sequence joins TRBV10-3 and TRBJ2-2; D gene uncertain. Germline V gene lookup returns CDR1 ENHRY and CDR2 SYGVKD. Trimming removed 2 bases from V and 0 bases from J, with 7 bases in between. The CDR3 covers 15 residues. CDR3 coding DNA: TGTGCCATCAGTGAGCTGCGCCCGAACACCGGGGAGCTGTTTTTT. This sequence encodes CAISELRPNTGELFF.

V gene TRBV30 combines with J gene TRBJ2-7; D is unresolved. This CDR3 comprises 14 residues. V was clipped by 2 bases and J by 5 bases, with 16 bases between them. Per the germline V gene, CDR1 is GTSNPN and CDR2 is SVGIG (reference sequence). CDR3 residues: CAWSSPNPPNEQYF. In DNA form, the CDR3 reads TGTGCCTGGAGTTCCCCTAACCCCCCTAACGAGCAGTACTTC. Together with reference TRBV30 and TRBJ2-7, the CDR3 gives the full variable domain: SQTIHQWPATLVQPVGSPLSLECTVEGTSNPNLYWYRQAAGRGLQLLFYSVGIGQISSEVPQNLSASRPQDRQFILSSKKLLLSDSGFYLCAWSSPNPPNEQYFGPGTRLTVT.